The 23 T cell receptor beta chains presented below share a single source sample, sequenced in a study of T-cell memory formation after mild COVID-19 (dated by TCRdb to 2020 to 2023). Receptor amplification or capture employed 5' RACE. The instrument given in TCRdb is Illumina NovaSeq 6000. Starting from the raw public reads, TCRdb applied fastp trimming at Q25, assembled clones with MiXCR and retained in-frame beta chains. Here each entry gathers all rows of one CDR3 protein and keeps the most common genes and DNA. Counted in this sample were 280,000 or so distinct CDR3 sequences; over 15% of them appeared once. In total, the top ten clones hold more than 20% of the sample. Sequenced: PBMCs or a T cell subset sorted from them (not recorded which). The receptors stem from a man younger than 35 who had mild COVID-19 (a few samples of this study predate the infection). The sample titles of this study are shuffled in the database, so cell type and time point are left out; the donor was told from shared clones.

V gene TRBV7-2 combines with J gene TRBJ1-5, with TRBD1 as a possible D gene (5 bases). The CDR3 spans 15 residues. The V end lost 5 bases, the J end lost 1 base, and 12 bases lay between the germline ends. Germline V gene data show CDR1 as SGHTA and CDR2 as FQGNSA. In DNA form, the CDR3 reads TGTGCCAGCAGCACCGCTTGGGGCAGCAATCAGCCCCAGCATTTT. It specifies CASSTAWGSNQPQHF.

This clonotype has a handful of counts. The CDR3 reads CASSLYNSNEQFF. DNA for the CDR3: TGTGCCAGCAGCTTGTACAATTCCAATGAGCAGTTCTTC. The gene calls are TRBV5-6 and TRBJ2-1; D remains unclear. Per germline, CDR1 SGHDT and CDR2 YYEEEE. V lost 1 base and J 6 bases, leaving 8 bases between the germline ends. The CDR3 sequence is 13 residues long. The entire variable domain, with the rest obtained from reference TRBV5-6 and TRBJ2-1, is as follows: DAGVTQSPTHLIKTRGQQVTLRCSPKSGHDTVSWYQQALGQGPQFIFQYYEEEERQRGNFPDRFSGHQFPNYSSELNVNALLLGDSALYLCASSLYNSNEQFFGPGTRLTVL.

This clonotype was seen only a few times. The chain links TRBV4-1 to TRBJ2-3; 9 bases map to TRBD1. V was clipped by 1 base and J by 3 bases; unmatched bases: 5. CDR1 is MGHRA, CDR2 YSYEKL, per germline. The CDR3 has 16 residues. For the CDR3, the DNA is TGCGCCAGCAGCCAAGTTGGGACAGGGTGGACAGATACGCAGTATTTT. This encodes CASSQVGTGWTDTQYF.

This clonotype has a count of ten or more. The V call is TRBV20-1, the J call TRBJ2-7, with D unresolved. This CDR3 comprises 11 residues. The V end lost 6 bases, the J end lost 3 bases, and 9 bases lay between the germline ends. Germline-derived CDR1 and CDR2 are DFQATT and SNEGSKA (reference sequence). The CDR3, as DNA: TGCAGTGCCCCCCTCGGCTACGAGCAGTACTTC. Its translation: CSAPLGYEQYF.

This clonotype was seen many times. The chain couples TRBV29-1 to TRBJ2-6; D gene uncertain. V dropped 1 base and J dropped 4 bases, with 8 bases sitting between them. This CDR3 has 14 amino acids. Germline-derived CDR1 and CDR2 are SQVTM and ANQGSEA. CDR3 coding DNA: TGCAGCGTTGAAGTCCAGAACGGGGCCAACGTCCTGACTTTC. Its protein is CSVEVQNGANVLTF. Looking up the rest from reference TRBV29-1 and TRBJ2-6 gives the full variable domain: SAVISQKPSRDICQRGTSLTIQCQVDSQVTMMFWYRQQPGQSLTLIATANQGSEATYESGFVIDKFPISRPNLTFSTLTVSNMSPEDSSIYLCSVEVQNGANVLTFGAGSRLTVL.

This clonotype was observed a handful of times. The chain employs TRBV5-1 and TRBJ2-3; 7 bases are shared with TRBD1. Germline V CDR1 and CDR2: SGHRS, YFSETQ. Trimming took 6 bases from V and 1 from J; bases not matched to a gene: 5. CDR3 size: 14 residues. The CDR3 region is CASNSGQGTDTQYF. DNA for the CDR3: TGCGCCAGCAACAGTGGACAGGGCACAGATACGCAGTATTTT. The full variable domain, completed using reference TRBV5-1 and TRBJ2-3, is KAGVTQTPRYLIKTRGQQVTLSCSPISGHRSVSWYQQTPGQGLQFLFEYFSETQRNKGNFPGRFSGRQFSNSRSEMNVSTLELGDSALYLCASNSGQGTDTQYFGPGTRLTVL.

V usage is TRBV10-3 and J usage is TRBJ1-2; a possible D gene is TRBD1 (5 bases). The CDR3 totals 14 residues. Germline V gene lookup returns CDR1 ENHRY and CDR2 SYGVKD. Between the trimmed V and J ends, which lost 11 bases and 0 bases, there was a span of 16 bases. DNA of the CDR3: TGTGCCGTATCGCGGGGGGGAGCTAACTATGGCTACACCTTC. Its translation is CAVSRGGANYGYTF.

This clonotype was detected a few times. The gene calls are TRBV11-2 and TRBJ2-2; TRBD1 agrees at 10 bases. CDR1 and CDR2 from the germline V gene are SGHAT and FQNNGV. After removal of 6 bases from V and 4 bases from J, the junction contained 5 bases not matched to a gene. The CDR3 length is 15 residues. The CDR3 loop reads CASSLDRGSTGELFF. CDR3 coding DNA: TGTGCCAGCAGTTTGGACAGGGGGAGCACCGGGGAGCTGTTTTTT.

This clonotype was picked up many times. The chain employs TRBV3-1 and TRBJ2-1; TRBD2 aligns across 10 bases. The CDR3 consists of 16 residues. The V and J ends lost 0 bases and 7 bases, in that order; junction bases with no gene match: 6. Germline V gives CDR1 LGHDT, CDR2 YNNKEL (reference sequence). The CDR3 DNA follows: TGTGCCAGCAGCCAAGATAAAGCTAGCGGGGGAAATGAGCAGTTCTTC. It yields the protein CASSQDKASGGNEQFF.

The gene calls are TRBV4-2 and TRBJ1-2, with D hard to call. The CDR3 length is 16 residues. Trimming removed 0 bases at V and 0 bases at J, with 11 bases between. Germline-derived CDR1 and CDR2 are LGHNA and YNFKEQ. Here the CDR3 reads CASSQELVGTNYGYTF. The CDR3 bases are TGTGCCAGCAGCCAAGAGCTGGTCGGGACTAACTATGGCTACACCTTC.

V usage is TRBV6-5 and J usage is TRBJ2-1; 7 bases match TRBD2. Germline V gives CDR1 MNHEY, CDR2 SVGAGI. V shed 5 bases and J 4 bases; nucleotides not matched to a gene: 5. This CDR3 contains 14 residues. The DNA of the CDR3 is TGTGCCAGCAGTCGGACTAGAAGATACAATGAGCAGTTCTTC. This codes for CASSRTRRYNEQFF.

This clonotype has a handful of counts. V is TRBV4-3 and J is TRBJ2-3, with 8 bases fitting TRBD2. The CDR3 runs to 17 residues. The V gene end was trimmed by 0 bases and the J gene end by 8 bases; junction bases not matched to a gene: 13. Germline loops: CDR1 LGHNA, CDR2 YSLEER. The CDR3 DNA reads TGCGCCAGCAGCCAAGATTCCGGGGGGGCATACGCGAGTACGCAGTATTTT. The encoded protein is CASSQDSGGAYASTQYF.

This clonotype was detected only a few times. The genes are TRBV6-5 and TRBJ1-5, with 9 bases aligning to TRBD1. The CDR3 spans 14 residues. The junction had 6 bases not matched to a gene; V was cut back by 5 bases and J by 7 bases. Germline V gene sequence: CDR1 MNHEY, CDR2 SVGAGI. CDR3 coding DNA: TGTGCCAGCAGTAAACAGGGGGCCCGACAGCCCCAGCATTTT. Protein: CASSKQGARQPQHF.

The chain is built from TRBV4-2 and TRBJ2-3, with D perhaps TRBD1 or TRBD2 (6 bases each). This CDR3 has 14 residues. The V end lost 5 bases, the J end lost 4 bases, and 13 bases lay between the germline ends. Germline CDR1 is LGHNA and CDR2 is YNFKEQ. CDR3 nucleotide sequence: TGTGCCAGCAGCGACGGGGGCCTCGCAGATACGCAGTATTTT. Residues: CASSDGGLADTQYF.

CDR3 DNA: TGTGCCAGCAGTCGTCGGGACCACAATCAGCCCCAGCATTTT. The encoded protein is CASSRRDHNQPQHF. This chain links TRBV12-3 or TRBV12-4 with TRBJ1-5; possibly TRBD1 for D (5 bases). This CDR3 has 14 residues. The germline V and J ends were trimmed by 5 bases and 3 bases, with 11 bases remaining between them.

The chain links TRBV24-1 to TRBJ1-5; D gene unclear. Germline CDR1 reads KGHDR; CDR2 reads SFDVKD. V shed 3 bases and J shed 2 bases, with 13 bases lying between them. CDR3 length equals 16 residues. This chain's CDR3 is CATSDSEGRGNQPQHF. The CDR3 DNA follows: TGTGCCACCAGTGATAGTGAGGGAAGGGGCAATCAGCCCCAGCATTTT.

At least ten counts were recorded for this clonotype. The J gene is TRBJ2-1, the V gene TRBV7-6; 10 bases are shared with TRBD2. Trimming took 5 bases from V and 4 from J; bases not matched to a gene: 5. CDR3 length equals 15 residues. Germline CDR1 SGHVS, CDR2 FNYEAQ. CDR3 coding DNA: TGTGCCAGCAGCCGTCGGACTAGCGGATACAATGAGCAGTTCTTC. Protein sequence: CASSRRTSGYNEQFF.

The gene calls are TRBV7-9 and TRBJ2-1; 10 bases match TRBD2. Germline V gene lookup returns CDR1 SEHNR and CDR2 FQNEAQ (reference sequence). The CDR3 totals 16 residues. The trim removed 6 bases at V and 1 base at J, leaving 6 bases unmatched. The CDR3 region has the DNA TGTGCCAGCAGAAGAGCGGGGGGGGAGTCCTACAATGAGCAGTTCTTC. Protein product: CASRRAGGESYNEQFF. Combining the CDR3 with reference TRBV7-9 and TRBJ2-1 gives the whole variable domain DTGVSQNPRHKITKRGQNVTFRCDPISEHNRLYWYRQTLGQGPEFLTYFQNEAQLEKSRLLSDRFSAERPKGSFSTLEIQRTEQGDSAMYLCASRRAGGESYNEQFFGPGTRLTVL.

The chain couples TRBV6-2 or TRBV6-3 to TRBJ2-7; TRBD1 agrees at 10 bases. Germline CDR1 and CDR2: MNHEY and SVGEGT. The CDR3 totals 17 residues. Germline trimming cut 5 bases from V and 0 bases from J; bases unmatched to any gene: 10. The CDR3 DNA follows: TGTGCCAGCAGTGTCCCGGGACAGGGGATGGGCTCCTACGAGCAGTACTTC. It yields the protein CASSVPGQGMGSYEQYF.

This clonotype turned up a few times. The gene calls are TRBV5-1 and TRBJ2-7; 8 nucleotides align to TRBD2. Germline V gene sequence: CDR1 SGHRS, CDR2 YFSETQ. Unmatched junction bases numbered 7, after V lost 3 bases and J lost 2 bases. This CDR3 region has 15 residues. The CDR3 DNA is TGCGCCAGCAGCTGGGGAACTAGCGGACCCTACGAGCAGTACTTC. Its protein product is CASSWGTSGPYEQYF.

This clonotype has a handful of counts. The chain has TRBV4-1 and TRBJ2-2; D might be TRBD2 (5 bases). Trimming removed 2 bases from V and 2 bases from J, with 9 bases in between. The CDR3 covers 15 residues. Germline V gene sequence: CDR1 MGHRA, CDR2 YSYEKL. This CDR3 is CASSQTAANTGELFF. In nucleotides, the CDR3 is TGCGCCAGCAGCCAAACAGCGGCAAACACCGGGGAGCTGTTTTTT.

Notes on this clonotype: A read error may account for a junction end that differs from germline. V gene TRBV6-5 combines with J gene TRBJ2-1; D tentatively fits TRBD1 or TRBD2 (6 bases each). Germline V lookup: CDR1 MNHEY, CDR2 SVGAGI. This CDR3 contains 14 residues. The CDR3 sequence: CATSSGGPYNEQFF. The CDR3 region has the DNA TGTGCCACCAGTTCTGGGGGGCCGTACAATGAGCAGTTCTTC.

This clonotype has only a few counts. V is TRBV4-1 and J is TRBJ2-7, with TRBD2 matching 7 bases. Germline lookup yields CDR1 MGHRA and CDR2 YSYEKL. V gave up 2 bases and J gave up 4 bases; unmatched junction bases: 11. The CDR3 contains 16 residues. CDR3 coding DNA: TGCGCCAGCAGCCAATGGGAGGGGATGCCGGCGTACGAGCAGTACTTC. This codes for CASSQWEGMPAYEQYF.